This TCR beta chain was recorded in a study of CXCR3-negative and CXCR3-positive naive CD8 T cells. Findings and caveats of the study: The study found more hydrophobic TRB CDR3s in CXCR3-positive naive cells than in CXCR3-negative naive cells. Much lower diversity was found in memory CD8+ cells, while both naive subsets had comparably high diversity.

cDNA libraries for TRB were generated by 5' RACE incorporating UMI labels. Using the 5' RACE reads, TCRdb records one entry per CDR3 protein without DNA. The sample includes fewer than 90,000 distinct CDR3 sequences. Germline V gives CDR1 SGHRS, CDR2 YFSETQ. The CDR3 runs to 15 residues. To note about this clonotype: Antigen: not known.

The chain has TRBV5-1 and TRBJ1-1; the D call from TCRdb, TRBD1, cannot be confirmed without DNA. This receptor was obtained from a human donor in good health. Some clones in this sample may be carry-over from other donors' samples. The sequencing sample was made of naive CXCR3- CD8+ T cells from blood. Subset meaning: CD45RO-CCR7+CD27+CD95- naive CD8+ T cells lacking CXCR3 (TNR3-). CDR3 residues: CASSPSGALETEAFF.